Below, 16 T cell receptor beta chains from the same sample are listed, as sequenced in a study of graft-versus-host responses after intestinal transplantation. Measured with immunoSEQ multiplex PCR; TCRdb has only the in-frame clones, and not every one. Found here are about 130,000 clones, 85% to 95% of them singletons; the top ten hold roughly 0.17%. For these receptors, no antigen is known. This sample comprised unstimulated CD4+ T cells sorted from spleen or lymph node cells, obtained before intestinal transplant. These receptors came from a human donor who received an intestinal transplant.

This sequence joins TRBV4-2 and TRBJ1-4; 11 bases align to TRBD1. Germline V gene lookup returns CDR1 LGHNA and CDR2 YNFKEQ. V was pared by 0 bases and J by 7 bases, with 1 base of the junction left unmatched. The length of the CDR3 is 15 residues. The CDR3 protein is CASSQDGTGGEKLFF. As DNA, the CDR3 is TGTGCCAGCAGCCAAGACGGGACAGGGGGTGAAAAACTGTTTTTT.

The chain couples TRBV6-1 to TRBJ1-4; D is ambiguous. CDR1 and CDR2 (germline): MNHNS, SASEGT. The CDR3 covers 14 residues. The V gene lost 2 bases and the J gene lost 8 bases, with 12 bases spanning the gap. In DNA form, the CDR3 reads TGTGCCAGCAGTGAATTGGGAGCGAGAGAAAAACTGTTTTTT. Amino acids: CASSELGAREKLFF.

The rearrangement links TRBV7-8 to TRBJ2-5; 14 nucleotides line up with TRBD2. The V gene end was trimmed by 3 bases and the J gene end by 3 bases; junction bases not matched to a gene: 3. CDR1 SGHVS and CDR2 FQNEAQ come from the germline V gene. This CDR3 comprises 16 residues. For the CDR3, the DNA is TGTGCCAGCAGCTTCGGGGGACTAGCGGGGGAAGAGACCCAGTACTTC. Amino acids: CASSFGGLAGEETQYF.

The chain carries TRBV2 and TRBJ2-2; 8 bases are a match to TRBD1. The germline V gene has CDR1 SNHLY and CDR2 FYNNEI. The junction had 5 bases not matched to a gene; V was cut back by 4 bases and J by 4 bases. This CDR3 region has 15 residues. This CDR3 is CASSGRTGSTGELFF. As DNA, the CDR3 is TGTGCCAGCAGTGGTAGGACAGGGAGCACCGGGGAGCTGTTTTTT.

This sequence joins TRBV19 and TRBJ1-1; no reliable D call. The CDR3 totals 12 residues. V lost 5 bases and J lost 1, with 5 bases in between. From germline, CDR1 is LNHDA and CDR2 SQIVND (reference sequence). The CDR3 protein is CASSAGNTEAFF. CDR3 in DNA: TGTGCCAGTAGTGCAGGGAACACTGAAGCTTTCTTT.

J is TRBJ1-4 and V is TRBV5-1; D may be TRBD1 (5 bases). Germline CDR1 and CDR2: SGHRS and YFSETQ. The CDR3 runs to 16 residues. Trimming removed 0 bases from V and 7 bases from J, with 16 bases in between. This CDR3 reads CASSLAGQARGEKLFF. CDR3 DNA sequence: TGCGCCAGCAGCTTGGCGGGGCAGGCTAGGGGTGAAAAACTGTTTTTT.

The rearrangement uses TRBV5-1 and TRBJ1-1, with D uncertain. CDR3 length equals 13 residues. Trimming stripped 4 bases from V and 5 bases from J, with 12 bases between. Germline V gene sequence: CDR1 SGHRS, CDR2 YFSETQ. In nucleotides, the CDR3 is TGCGCCAGCAGCCCAAGTCTGGGGACTGAAGCTTTCTTT. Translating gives CASSPSLGTEAFF.

CDR3 DNA: TGTGCCAGCAGGTCACAGGGGGGCAATGAGCAGTTCTTC. It encodes CASRSQGGNEQFF. The genes are TRBV27 and TRBJ2-1; TRBD1 matches 8 bases. Germline V lookup: CDR1 MNHEY, CDR2 SMNVEV (reference sequence). The CDR3 is 13 residues long. V lost 6 bases and J lost 6; bases outside the gene matches: 4.

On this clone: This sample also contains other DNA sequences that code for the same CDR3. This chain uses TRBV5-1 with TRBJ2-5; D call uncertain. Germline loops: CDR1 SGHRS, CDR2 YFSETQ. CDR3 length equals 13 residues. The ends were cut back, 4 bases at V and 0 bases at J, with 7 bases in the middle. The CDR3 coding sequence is TGCGCCAGCAGCCCTGGGGACCAAGAGACCCAGTACTTC. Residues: CASSPGDQETQYF.

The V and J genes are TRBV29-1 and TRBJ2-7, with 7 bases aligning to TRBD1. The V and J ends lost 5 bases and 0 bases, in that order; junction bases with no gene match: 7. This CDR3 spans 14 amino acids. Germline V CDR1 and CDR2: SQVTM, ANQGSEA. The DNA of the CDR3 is TGCAGCGTTATTAGGGCAGGGGGCTCCTACGAGCAGTACTTC. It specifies CSVIRAGGSYEQYF.

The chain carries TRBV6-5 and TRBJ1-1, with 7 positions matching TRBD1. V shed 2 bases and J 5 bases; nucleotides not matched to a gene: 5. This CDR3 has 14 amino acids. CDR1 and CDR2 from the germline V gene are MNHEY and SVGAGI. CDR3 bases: TGTGCCAGCAGTTACGGGACAGATACAACTGAAGCTTTCTTT. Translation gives CASSYGTDTTEAFF.

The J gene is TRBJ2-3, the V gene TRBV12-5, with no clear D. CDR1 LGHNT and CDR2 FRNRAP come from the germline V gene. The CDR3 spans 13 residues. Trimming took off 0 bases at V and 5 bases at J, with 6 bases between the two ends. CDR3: CASGLVPGDTQYF. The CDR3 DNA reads TGTGCTAGTGGTTTGGTCCCCGGAGATACGCAGTATTTT.

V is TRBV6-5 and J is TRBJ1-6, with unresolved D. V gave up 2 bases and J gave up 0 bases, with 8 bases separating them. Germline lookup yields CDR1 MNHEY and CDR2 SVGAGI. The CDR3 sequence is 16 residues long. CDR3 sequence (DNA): TGTGCCAGCAGTTACCTTGGGAGCTCCTATAATTCACCCCTCCACTTT. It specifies CASSYLGSSYNSPLHF.

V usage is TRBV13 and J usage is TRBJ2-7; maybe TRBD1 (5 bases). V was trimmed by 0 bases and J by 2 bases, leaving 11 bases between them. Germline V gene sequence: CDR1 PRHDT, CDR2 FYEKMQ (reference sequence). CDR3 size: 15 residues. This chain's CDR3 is CASSLGGPGPYEQYF. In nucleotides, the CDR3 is TGTGCCAGCAGCTTAGGTGGCCCAGGGCCCTACGAGCAGTACTTC.

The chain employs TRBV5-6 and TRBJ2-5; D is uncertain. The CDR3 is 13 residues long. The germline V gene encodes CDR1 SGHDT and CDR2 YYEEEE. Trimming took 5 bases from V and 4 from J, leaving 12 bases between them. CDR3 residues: CASRNHKVETQYF. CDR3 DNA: TGTGCCAGCAGAAATCACAAGGTAGAGACCCAGTACTTC.

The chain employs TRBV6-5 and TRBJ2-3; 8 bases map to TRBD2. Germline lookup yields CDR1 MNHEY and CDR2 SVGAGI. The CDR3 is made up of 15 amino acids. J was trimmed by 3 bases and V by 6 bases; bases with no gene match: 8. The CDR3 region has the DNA TGTGCCAGCAGCCGAGCGGGGGATGGGACAGATACGCAGTATTTT. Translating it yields CASSRAGDGTDTQYF.